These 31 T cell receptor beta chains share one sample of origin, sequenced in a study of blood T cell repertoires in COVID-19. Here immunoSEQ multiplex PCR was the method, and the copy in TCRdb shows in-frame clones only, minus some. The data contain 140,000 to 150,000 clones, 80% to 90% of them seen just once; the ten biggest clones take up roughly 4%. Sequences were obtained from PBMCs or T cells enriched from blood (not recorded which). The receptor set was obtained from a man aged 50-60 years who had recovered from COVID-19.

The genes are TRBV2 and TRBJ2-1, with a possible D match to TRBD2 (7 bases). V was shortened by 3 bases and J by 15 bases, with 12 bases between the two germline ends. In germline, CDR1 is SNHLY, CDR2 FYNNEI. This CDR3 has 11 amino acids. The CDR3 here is CASSDRRGRFF. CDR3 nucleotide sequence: TGTGCCAGCAGTGATAGGCGGGGGCGGTTCTTC.

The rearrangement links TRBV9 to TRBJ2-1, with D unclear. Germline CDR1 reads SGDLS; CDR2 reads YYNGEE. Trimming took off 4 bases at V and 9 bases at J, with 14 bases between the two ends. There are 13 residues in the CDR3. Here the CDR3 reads CASSPLGGSEQFF. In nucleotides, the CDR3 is TGTGCCAGCAGCCCCCTCGGCGGATCTGAGCAGTTCTTC.

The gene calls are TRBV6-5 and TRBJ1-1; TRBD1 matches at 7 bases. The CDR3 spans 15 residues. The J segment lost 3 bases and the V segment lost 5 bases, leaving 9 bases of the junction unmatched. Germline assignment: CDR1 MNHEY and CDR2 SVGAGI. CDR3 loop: CASSQRGRGDTEAFF. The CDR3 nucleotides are TGTGCCAGCAGTCAAAGGGGGCGTGGGGACACTGAAGCTTTCTTT.

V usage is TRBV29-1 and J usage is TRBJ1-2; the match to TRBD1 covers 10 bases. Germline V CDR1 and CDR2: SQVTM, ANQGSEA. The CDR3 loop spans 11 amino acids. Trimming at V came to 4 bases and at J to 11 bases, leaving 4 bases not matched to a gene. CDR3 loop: CSVGSGQGYTF. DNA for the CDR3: TGCAGCGTTGGATCGGGACAGGGGTACACCTTC.

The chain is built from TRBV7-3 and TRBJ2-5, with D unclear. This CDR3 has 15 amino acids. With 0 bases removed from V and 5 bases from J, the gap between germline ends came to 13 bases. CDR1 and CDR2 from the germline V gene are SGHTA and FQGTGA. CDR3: CASSLTPGPKETQYF. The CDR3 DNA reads TGTGCCAGCAGCTTAACGCCCGGTCCGAAGGAGACCCAGTACTTC.

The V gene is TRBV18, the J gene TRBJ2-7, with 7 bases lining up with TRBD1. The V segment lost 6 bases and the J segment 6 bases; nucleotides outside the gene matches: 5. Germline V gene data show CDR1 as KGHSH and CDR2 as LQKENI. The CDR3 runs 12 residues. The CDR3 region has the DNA TGTGCCAGCTCGGAGGCAGGGGGCGAGCAGTACGTC. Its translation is CASSEAGGEQYV.

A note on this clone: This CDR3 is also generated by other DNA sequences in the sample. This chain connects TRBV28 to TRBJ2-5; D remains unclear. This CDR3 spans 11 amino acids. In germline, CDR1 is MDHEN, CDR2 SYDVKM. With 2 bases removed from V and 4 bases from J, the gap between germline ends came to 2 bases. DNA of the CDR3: TGTGCCAGCAGTTTACTAGAGACCCAGTACTTC. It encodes CASSLLETQYF.

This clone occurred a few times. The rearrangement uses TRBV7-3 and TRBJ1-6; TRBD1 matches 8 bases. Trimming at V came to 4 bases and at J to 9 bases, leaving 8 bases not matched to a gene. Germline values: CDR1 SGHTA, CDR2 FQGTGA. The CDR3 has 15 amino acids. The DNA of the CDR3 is TGTGCCAGCAGCTATCAGGGGGCGTCGAGTTCACCCCTCCACTTT. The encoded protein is CASSYQGASSSPLHF.

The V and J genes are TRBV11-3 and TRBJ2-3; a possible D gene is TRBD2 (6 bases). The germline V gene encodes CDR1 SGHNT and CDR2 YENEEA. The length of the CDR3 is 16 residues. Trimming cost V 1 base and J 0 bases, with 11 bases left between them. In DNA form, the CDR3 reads TGTGCCAGCAGCTTAGCATCCGGGACTAGCACAGATACGCAGTATTTT. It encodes CASSLASGTSTDTQYF.

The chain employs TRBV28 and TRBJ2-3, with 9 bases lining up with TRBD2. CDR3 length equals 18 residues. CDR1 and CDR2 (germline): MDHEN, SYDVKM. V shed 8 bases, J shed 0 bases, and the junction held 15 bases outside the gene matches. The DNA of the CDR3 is TGTGCCAGCGGGCTAACCACGGGGCTAGCGGGGAGCACAGATACGCAGTATTTT. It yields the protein CASGLTTGLAGSTDTQYF.

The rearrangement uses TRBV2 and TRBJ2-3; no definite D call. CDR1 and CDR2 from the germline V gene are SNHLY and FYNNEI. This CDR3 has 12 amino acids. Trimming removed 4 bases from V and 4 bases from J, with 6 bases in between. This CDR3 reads CASSAGPDTQYF. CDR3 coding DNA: TGTGCCAGCAGTGCGGGTCCAGATACGCAGTATTTT.

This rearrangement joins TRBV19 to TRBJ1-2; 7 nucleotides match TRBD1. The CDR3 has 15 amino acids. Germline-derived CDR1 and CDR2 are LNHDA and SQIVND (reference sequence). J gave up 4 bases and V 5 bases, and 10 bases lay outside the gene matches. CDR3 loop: CASSPSQTGFYGYTF. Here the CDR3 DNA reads TGTGCCAGTAGTCCCTCCCAGACAGGGTTCTATGGCTACACCTTC.

CDR3 sequence: CASSQGPIAGEDNEQFF. CDR3 DNA: TGTGCCAGCAGCCAGGGCCCTATCGCGGGAGAGGACAATGAGCAGTTCTTC. This sequence joins TRBV3-1 (or the pseudogene TRBV3-2) and TRBJ2-1, with 7 nucleotides matching TRBD2. Germline values: CDR1 LGHDT, CDR2 YNNKEL (reference sequence). The CDR3 has 17 residues. Trimming removed 3 bases from V and 5 bases from J; junction bases left unmatched: 13.

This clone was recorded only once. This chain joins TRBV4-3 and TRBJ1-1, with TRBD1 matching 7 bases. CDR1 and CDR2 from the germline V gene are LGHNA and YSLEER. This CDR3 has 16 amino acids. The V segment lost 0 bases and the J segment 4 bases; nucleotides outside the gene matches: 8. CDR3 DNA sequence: TGCGCCAGCAGCCAAGATTCGTTATACAGGGGCACTGAAGCTTTCTTT. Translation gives CASSQDSLYRGTEAFF.

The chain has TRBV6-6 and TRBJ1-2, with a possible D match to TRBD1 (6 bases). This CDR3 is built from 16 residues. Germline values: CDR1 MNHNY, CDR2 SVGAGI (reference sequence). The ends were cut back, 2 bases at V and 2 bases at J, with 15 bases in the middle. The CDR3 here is CASSYGHRAGNYGYTF. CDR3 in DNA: TGTGCCAGCAGTTACGGGCACAGGGCAGGGAACTATGGCTACACCTTC.

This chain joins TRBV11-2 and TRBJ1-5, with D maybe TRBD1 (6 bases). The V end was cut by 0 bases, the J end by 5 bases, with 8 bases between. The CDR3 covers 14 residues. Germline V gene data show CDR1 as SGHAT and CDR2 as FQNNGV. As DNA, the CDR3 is TGTGCCAGCAGCTTAGATGGGGGCGATCAGCCCCAGCATTTT. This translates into CASSLDGGDQPQHF.

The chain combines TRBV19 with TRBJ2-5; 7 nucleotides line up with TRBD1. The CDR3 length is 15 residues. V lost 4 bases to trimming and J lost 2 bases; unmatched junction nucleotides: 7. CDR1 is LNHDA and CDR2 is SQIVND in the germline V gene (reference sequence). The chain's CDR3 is CASSTPPGQQETQYF. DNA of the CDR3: TGTGCCAGTAGTACCCCTCCGGGACAGCAAGAGACCCAGTACTTC.

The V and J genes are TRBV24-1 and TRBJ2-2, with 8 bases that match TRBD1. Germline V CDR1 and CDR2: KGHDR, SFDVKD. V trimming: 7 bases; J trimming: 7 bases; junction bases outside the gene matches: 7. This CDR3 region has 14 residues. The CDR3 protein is CATSVTGGSGELFF. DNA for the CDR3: TGTGCCACCAGCGTCACAGGGGGTAGCGGGGAGCTGTTTTTT.

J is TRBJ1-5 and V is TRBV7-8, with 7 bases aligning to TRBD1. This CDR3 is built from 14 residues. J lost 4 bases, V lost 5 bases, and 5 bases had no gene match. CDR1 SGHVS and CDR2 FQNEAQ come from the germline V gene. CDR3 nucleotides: TGTGCCAGCAGCCGAGACAGGGTTAATCAGCCCCAGCATTTT. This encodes CASSRDRVNQPQHF. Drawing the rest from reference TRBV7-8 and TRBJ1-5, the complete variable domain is GAGVSQSPRYKVAKRGQDVALRCDPISGHVSLFWYQQALGQGPEFLTYFQNEAQLDKSGLPSDRFFAERPEGSVSTLKIQRTQQEDSAVYLCASSRDRVNQPQHFGDGTRLSIL.

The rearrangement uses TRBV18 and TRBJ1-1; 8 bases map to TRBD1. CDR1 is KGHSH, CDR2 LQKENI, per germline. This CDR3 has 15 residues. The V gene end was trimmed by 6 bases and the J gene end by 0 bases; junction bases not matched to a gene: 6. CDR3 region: CASSLPGQVNTEAFF. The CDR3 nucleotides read TGTGCCAGCTCGTTACCGGGACAGGTGAACACTGAAGCTTTCTTT. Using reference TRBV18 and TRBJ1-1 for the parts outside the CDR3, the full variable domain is NAGVMQNPRHLVRRRGQEARLRCSPMKGHSHVYWYRQLPEEGLKFMVYLQKENIIDESGMPKERFSAEFPKEGPSILRIQQVVRGDSAAYFCASSLPGQVNTEAFFGQGTRLTVV.

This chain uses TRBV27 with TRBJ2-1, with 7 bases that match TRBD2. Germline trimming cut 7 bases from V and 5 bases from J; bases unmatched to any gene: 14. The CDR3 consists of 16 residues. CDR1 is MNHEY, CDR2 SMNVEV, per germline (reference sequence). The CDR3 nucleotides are TGTGCCAGCATATTTCGGCTAAGCGGGATTAACAATGAGCAGTTCTTC. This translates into CASIFRLSGINNEQFF.

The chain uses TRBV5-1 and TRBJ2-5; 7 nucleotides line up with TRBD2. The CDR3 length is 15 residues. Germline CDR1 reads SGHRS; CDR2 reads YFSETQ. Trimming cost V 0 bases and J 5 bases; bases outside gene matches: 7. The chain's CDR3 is CASSLGSGGWETQYF. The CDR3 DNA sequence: TGCGCCAGCAGCTTGGGATCGGGGGGTTGGGAGACCCAGTACTTC.

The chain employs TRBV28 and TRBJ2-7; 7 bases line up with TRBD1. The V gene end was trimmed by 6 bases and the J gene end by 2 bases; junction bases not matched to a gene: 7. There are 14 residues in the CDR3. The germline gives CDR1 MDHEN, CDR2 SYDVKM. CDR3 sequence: CASSAPGTAYEQYF. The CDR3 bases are TGTGCCAGCAGCGCCCCCGGGACAGCCTACGAGCAGTACTTC.

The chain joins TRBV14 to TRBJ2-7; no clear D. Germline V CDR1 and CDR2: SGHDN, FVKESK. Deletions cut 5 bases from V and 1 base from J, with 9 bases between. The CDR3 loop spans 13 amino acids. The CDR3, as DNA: TGTGCCAGCAGCTCTTATATATCCTACGAGCAGTACTTC. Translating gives CASSSYISYEQYF.

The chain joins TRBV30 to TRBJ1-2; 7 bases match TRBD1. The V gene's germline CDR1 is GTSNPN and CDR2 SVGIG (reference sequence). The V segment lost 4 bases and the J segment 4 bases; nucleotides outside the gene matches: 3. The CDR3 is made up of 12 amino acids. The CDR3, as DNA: TGTGCCTGGAAAGGGACAGCCTATGGCTACACCTTC. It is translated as CAWKGTAYGYTF. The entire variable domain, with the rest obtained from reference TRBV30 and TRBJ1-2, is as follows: SQTIHQWPATLVQPVGSPLSLECTVEGTSNPNLYWYRQAAGRGLQLLFYSVGIGQISSEVPQNLSASRPQDRQFILSSKKLLLSDSGFYLCAWKGTAYGYTFGSGTRLTVV.

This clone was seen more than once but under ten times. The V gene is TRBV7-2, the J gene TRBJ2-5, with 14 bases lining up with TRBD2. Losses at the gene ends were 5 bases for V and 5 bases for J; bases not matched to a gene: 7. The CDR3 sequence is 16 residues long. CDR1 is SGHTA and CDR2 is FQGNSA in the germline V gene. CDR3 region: CASSRTSGRRGETQYF. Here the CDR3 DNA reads TGTGCCAGCAGCCGGACTAGCGGGAGGCGTGGGGAGACCCAGTACTTC.

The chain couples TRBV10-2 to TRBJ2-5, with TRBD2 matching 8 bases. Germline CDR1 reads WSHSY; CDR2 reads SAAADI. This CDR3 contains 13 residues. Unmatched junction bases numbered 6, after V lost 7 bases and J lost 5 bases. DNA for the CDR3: TGCGCCAGCACGGGACTAGGGAAGGAGACCCAGTACTTC. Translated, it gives CASTGLGKETQYF.

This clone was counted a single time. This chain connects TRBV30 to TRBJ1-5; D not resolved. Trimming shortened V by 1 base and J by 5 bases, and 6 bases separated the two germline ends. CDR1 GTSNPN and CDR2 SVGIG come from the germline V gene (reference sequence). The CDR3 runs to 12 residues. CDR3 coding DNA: TGTGCCTGGAGTGCGACTTATCAGCCCCAGCATTTT. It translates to CAWSATYQPQHF.

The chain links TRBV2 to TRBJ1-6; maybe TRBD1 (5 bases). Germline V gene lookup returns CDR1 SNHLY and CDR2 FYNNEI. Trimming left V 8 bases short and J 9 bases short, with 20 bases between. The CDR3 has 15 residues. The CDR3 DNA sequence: TGTGCCAGCTCCCGGGCAGGGCTCGGCGGTTCACCCCTCCACTTT. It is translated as CASSRAGLGGSPLHF.

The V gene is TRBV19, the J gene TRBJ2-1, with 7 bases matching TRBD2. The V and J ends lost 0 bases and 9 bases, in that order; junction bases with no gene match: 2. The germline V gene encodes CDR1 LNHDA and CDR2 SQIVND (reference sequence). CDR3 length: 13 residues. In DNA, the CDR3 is TGTGCCAGTAGTATAGAACGCGGGGGTGAGCAGTTCTTC. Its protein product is CASSIERGGEQFF.

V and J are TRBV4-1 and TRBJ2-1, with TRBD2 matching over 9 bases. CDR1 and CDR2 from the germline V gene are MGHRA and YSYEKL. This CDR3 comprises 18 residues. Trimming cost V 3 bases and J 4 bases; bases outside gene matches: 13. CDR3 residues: CASSHARGSGRSYNEQFF. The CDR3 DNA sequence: TGCGCCAGCAGCCATGCAAGGGGGAGCGGGAGGTCGTACAATGAGCAGTTCTTC.